This TCR beta chain was retrieved from a study of monozygotic twins with inflammatory bowel disease (dated by TCRdb to 2018 to 2020). Broadly, across the study: The complete study included 28 monozygotic twin pairs: 19 IBD-discordant Danish pairs and nine German pairs, of which four were IBD-concordant and five were IBD-discordant. The search for disease-associated traits relied mainly on comparing IBD patients with their genetically identical healthy co-twins within discordant pairs. Each individual had, on average, about 151 000 unique TCRalpha sequences and 181 000 unique TCRbeta sequences available for analysis.

Receptors were amplified or captured by 5' RACE. Preparation of each TCR library used approximately 3,200 ng of total RNA. For each sample, cDNA was synthesized in eight separate reactions using SMARTScribe reverse transcriptase. During cDNA synthesis, template switching introduced unique molecular identifiers that contained a 6-nucleotide sample barcode. TCRalpha and TCRbeta cDNA was amplified by two nested PCRs of approximately 17 and 9 cycles, with bead purification after each PCR. Before amplification, the cDNA was both treated with uracil DNA-glycosylase and purified with the QIAquick PCR purification kit. The second PCR added Illumina TruSeq-compatible adapters along with sample-specific barcodes. TapeStation and Qubit were used to check library quality and concentration, and around 5.3 ng of each library was pooled. Sequencing of the pooled libraries was done on an Illumina HiSeq2500 single-index Rapid Run using custom sequencing primers and 2 x 100 bp reads. As for how the authors treated the data: PCR and sequencing errors were corrected by UMI-based consensus assembly using MiGEC version 1.2.6. MiXCR version 2.1.1 handled V(D)J alignment, clonotype assembly and CDR3 extraction. To normalise gene usage, clonotype sharing and MAIT/NKT TCR abundance, the analysis used the top 1000, 10 000 and 20 000 clonotypes per sample. After downsampling to 27 000 UMIs, diversity was calculated as the inverse Simpson index using the vegan R package. Paired Mann-Whitney U tests on discordant twin pairs were used, with Benjamini-Hochberg multiple-testing correction. TCRdb reprocessed the reads, reporting each CDR3 protein sequence once and no DNA. The V and J calls were not made by the authors but by TCRdb's processing. This sample's listing comprises approximately 160,000 distinct CDR3 sequences. Under 3.5% of the sample goes to the ten largest clones.

General study outcomes and caveats: IBD patients shared fewer clonotypes with other individuals than healthy twins did, most markedly in patients showing signs of disease activity. Concordant and discordant twins showed no difference in repertoire similarity, possibly because of limited statistical power. The results gave no support for a single strong signal or clonotype linked to IBD. Differing immunosuppressive treatments among patients may have added background noise and inter-individual variability to the repertoires. The analysis was unable to tell different T cell subtypes apart. A decrease in TCRbeta repertoire diversity, as measured by inverse Simpson index, was observed in IBD patients compared with their healthy co-twins.

From the cysteine through the phenylalanine, the CDR3 covers 15 amino acids. A DNA sequence was not provided. Taken from the germline V gene (reference sequence), the CDR1 and CDR2 loops are DFQATT and SNEGSKA. A 2.5 ml peripheral blood sample was drawn into PAXgene tubes per donor and stored at -80°C. Without any T cell sorting, total RNA was extracted from whole blood using the PAXgene blood miRNA kit on an automated QIAcube. Peripheral blood from monozygotic twin pairs concordant or discordant for inflammatory bowel disease was subjected to deep TCRalpha and TCRbeta repertoire profiling with unique molecular barcoding. Smoking habits were recorded for all twin pairs, with individuals classified as current, former or never smokers. Remarks on this clonotype: It has no known antigen specificity.

The source is a human donor with ulcerative colitis or Crohn's disease, or a healthy co-twin of an affected twin (not recorded which). The rearranged segments are TRBV20-1 and TRBJ2-1; absent DNA, TCRdb's TRBD2 call cannot be checked. The sequenced material came from blood. The CDR3 protein sequence reads: CSAGARLAGNNEQFF.